Listed below are T cell receptor beta chains from one sample, sequenced in a study of CD8 T cells in Susac syndrome. TCRdb re-called the immunoSEQ multiplex PCR reads through MiXCR, storing one row per CDR3 protein. The sample records some 300,000 distinct CDR3 sequences, 70% to 90% being singletons. The sequenced sample consisted of CD8+ T cells from PBMCs. These receptors were collected from a human donor with multiple sclerosis. Each CDR3 is given with its conserved first and last residue. A D gene is named only where the DNA matches it firmly. A clone size is listed for some rows: how often the clone was seen (once, few, many), or a class if it is expanded.

cdr3_length,clone_size,d_call,v_call,j_call,cdr3_nt,cdr3_aa
14,.,.,TRBV4-1,TRBJ1-1,TGCGCCAGCAGCCAAGAGAAGGGAAGCACTGAAGCTTTCTTT,CASSQEKGSTEAFF
17,.,TRBD2,TRBV9,TRBJ2-1,TGTGCCAGCAGCGGGGCTAGCGGAGCCTACTCCTACAATGAGCAGTTCTTC,CASSGASGAYSYNEQFF
14,.,TRBD2,TRBV20-1,TRBJ2-7,TGCAGTGCCGCTAAAGCGGGATCTTTAGAGGAGCAGTACTTC,CSAAKAGSLEEQYF
15,.,.,TRBV5-6,TRBJ2-7,TGTGCCAGCAGCTTGGCCGGGACGCCAGCCTACGAGCAGTACTTC,CASSLAGTPAYEQYF
15,.,.,TRBV9,TRBJ2-1,TGTGCCAGCAGCGTAGGTGCGACCCCCTACAATGAGCAGTTCTTC,CASSVGATPYNEQFF
15,.,.,TRBV6-1,TRBJ2-7,TGTGCCAGCAGTGGGCACCGGGGCCGAGGCTACGAGCAGTACTTC,CASSGHRGRGYEQYF
14,few,.,TRBV6-5,TRBJ2-2,TGTGCCAGCAGTTACTCGACCGGGCCCGGGGAGCTGTTTTTT,CASSYSTGPGELFF
14,.,.,TRBV29-1,TRBJ1-6,TGCAGCGTCATATTCACAGGGATTAATTCACCCCTCCACTTT,CSVIFTGINSPLHF
15,.,.,TRBV28,TRBJ1-5,TGTGCCAGCAGCCTCTACCTTGGCGGCAATCAGCCCCAGCATTTT,CASSLYLGGNQPQHF
14,.,.,TRBV6-1,TRBJ2-2,TGTGCCAGCAGTGAAGCGCCTGGAGTCGGGGAGCTGTTTTTT,CASSEAPGVGELFF
14,.,TRBD2,TRBV24-1,TRBJ2-7,TGTGCCACCAGTTCTGCGGGAGGGGCCTACGAGCAGTACTTC,CATSSAGGAYEQYF
19,.,.,TRBV28,TRBJ1-4,TGTGCCAGCAGACTAAACTGGTTGGGGCAGGGGTGGACTAATGAAAAACTGTTTTTT,CASRLNWLGQGWTNEKLFF
14,.,.,TRBV29-1,TRBJ2-7,TGCAGCGTTGTACCGAGAGACAACTACTACGAGCAGTACTTC,CSVVPRDNYYEQYF
14,.,.,TRBV9,TRBJ2-7,TGTGCCAGCAGCTCAAATTTAAGGACTACCCGGGCTTACTTC,CASSSNLRTTRAYF
17,once,TRBD2,TRBV3-1,TRBJ2-1,TGTGCCAGCAGCTTATATCCTGGACTAGCGGGGGGTAATGAGCAGTTCTTC,CASSLYPGLAGGNEQFF
17,.,TRBD1,TRBV9,TRBJ1-2,TGTGCCAGCAGCGAGCCCCGGGGGGACAGGACGGATCATGGCTACACCTTC,CASSEPRGDRTDHGYTF
14,few,.,TRBV13,TRBJ2-7,TGTGCCAGCAGCATCCACAGGGCTCGCTACGAGCAGTACTTC,CASSIHRARYEQYF
14,.,TRBD1,TRBV9,TRBJ1-2,TGTGCCAGCAGCGGGACAGGGGATAACTATGGCTACACCTTC,CASSGTGDNYGYTF
15,.,TRBD2,TRBV27,TRBJ2-7,TGTGCCAGCAGTATAGCGGGACATATACCTTACGAGCAGTACTTC,CASSIAGHIPYEQYF
14,.,.,TRBV5-1,TRBJ2-7,TGCGCCAGCAGCTTACGACAGGCTTACTACGAGCAGTACTTC,CASSLRQAYYEQYF
18,once,.,TRBV2,TRBJ1-1,TGTGCCAGCAGTGAGGGGCACAGGGTAAGGGGGTGGAACACTGAAGCTTTCTTT,CASSEGHRVRGWNTEAFF
17,.,.,TRBV6-5,TRBJ2-1,TGTGCCAGCAGTTTTCAAACGGGAACGAGCTCCTACAATGAGCAGTTCTTC,CASSFQTGTSSYNEQFF
15,.,.,TRBV2,TRBJ2-2,TGTGCCAGTATGCCGGGACACATGAACACCGGGGAGCTGTTTTTT,CASMPGHMNTGELFF
14,.,.,TRBV13,TRBJ2-7,TGTGCCAGCATCTCTAGGCGGGGGCCGACCGAGCAGTACTTC,CASISRRGPTEQYF
14,once,.,TRBV4-1,TRBJ2-1,TGCGCCAGCAGCCAATCAGAGGGCGGCAATGAGCAGTTCTTC,CASSQSEGGNEQFF
15,.,TRBD1,TRBV5-5,TRBJ2-2,TGTGCCAGCAGCCCCCGGGACAGGGAAAACGGGGAGCTGTTTTTT,CASSPRDRENGELFF
16,.,TRBD1,TRBV7-8,TRBJ1-1,TGTGCCAGCAGCTTATGGGACAGGACCTTGAACACTGAAGCTTTCTTT,CASSLWDRTLNTEAFF
14,.,TRBD2,TRBV28,TRBJ2-1,TGTGCCAGCAGTTTACTAGCGGGAAACAATGAGCAGTTCTTC,CASSLLAGNNEQFF
13,.,.,TRBV6-5,TRBJ2-7,TGTGCCAGCAGTTCGAGCGGTCACCACGAGCAGTACTTC,CASSSSGHHEQYF
14,.,.,TRBV9,TRBJ2-5,TGTGCCAGCAGTGCCGGAGGGGGGAAAGAGACCCAGTACTTC,CASSAGGGKETQYF